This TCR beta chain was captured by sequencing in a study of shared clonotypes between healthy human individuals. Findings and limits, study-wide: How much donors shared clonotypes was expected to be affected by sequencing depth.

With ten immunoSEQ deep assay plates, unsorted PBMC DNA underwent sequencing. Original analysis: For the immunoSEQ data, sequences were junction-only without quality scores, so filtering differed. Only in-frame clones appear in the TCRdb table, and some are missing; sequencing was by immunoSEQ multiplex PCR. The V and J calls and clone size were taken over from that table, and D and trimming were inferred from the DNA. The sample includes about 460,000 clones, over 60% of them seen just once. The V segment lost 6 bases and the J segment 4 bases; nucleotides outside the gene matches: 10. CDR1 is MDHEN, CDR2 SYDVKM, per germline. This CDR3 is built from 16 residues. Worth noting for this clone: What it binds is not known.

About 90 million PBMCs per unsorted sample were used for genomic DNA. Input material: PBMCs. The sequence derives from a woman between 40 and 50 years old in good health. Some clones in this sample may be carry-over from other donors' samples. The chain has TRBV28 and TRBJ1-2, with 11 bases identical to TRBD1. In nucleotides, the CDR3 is TGTGCCAGCAGACCTCCGGACAGGGGGCGAGGCTATGGCTACACCTTC. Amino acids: CASRPPDRGRGYGYTF.